This T cell receptor beta chain was captured in a study of blood T cell repertoires in COVID-19. Original processing methods: Amplification with reference gene primers provided the estimates of nucleated cell counts. This table comes from immunoSEQ multiplex PCR, and its TCRdb copy is limited to in-frame clones, with some not included. D and trimming were read from the DNA, whereas the V and J calls and clone size are those reported in that table. The sample carries about 360,000 clones, about 86% recorded once. The sequence was collected from a woman aged 60-70 years with COVID-19, enrolled during active disease. Sequenced sample: peripheral blood.

In DNA form, the CDR3 reads TGTGCCAGTAGTCCCCAGGGACAGCCCTTCTATGGCTACACCTTC. It specifies CASSPQGQPFYGYTF. V is TRBV19 and J is TRBJ1-2; 7 nucleotides align to TRBD1. Germline trimming cut 5 bases from V and 4 bases from J; bases unmatched to any gene: 10. Per germline, CDR1 LNHDA and CDR2 SQIVND (reference sequence). The CDR3 totals 15 residues.